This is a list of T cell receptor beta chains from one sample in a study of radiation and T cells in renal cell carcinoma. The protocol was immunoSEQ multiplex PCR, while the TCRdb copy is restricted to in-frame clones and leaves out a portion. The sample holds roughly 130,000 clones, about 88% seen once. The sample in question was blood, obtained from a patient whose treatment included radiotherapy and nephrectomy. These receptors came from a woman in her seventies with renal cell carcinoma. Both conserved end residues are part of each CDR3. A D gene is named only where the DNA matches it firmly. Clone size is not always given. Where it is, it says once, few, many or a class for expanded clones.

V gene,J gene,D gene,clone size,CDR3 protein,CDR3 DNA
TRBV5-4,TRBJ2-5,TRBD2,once,CASSTLAGGPIETQYF,TGTGCCAGCAGCACTCTAGCGGGGGGGCCGATAGAGACCCAGTACTTC
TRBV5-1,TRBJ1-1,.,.,CASSLSGASGTEAFF,TGCGCCAGCAGCTTATCCGGCGCGTCGGGCACTGAAGCTTTCTTT
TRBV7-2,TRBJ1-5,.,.,CASSLARAGLSNQPQHF,TGTGCCAGCAGCTTAGCGCGGGCAGGGCTTAGCAATCAGCCCCAGCATTTT
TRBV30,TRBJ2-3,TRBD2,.,CAWSVLSGGADTQYF,TGTGCCTGGAGTGTTCTTAGCGGGGGGGCGGATACGCAGTATTTT
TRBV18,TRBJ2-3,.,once,CASSPEENTQYF,TGTGCCAGCTCACCCGAGGAAAATACGCAGTATTTT
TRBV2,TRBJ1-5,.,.,CASSEIGVTANQPQHF,TGTGCCAGCAGTGAAATCGGAGTTACAGCCAATCAGCCCCAGCATTTT
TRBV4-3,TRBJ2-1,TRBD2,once,CASSPLLAGVYNEQFF,TGCGCCAGCAGCCCACTACTAGCGGGGGTATACAATGAGCAGTTCTTC
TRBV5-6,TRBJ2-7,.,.,CASSLYQGIRIYEQYF,TGTGCCAGCAGCTTGTATCAGGGGATAAGGATCTACGAGCAGTACTTC
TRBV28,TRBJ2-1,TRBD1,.,CASSLLDRDNEQFF,TGTGCCAGCAGTTTACTGGACAGGGACAATGAGCAGTTCTTC
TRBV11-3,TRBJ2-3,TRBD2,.,CASAGLAGTDTQYF,TGTGCCAGCGCCGGGCTAGCGGGCACAGATACGCAGTATTTT
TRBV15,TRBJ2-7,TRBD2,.,CATSRDAGAYEQYF,TGTGCCACCAGCAGAGATGCGGGGGCCTACGAGCAGTACTTC
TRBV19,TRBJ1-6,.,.,CASSTTGSSKNSPLHF,TGTGCCAGTAGTACTACAGGGTCATCCAAGAATTCACCCCTCCACTTT
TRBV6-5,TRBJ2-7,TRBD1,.,CASSYSGQGTAYEQYF,TGTGCCAGCAGTTACTCCGGACAGGGGACGGCCTACGAGCAGTACTTC
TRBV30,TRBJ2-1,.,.,CAWSKGFGNEQFF,TGTGCCTGGAGTAAGGGGTTCGGCAATGAGCAGTTCTTC